The present T cell receptor (beta chain) was sequenced within a study of blood T cells in healthy people across ages. Broader study findings: Whereas aged donors had fewer naive CD4+ cells, long-lived donors had more of them and higher diversity. Getting older went along with TCR beta diversity per million T cells dropping roughly linearly.

Primers used in a second PCR of about 7 to 11 cycles were a sample-barcoded 5' primer and a J-beta primer mix. Individual samples furnished no less than 2.5 million CDR3-containing paired-end reads apiece. TCRdb called the 5' RACE reads again in MiXCR, with one record for every CDR3 protein. This sample carries roughly 1.9 million distinct CDR3 sequences, about two fifths of them seen once, and the ten largest clones take around 23%. Samples each yielded at least 6 micrograms of total RNA. Points on this clonotype: Its cognate antigen is unknown.

From germline, CDR1 is LGHDT and CDR2 YNNKEL (reference sequence). Trimming took 0 bases from V and 6 from J, leaving 14 bases between them. This CDR3 spans 16 amino acids. This chain joins TRBV3-1 and TRBJ1-4; TRBD1 might be the D (5 bases). This receptor was taken from a human donor in good health. The sequenced sample was blood. CDR3 coding DNA: TGTGCCAGCAGCCAAGACCCTGGGGTAGGGGATGAAAAACTGTTTTTT. As protein: CASSQDPGVGDEKLFF.